This TCR beta chain emerged from a study of blood T cell repertoires in COVID-19. Looking at the study overall: COVID-19 samples, acute and convalescent, were from the United States, Italy and Spain.

Assay used: immunoSEQ multiplex PCR; TCRdb lists only in-frame clones, some missing. Found here are some 190,000 clones, roughly 84% of them singletons; the top ten hold roughly 20%. The sequenced material came from peripheral blood. The clonotype comes from a human donor in a cohort sampled during active COVID-19.

The CDR3 protein is CASSLAGTGVNTGELFF. Written as DNA, the CDR3 is TGCGCCAGCAGCTTGGCTGGGACAGGGGTAAACACCGGGGAGCTGTTTTTT. V and J are TRBV5-1 and TRBJ2-2; 10 bases align to TRBD1. V lost 0 bases to trimming and J lost 2 bases; unmatched junction nucleotides: 4. CDR1 SGHRS and CDR2 YFSETQ come from the germline V gene. The CDR3 covers 17 residues.